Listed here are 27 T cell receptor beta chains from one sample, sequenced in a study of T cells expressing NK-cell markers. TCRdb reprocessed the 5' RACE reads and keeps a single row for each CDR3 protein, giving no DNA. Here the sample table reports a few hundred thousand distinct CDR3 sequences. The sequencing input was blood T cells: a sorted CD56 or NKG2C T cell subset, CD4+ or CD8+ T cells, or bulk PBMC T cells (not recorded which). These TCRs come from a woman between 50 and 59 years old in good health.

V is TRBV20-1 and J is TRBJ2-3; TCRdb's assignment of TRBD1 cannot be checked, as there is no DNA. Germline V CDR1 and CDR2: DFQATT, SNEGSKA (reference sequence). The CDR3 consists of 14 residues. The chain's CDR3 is CSALKMGEEDTQYF.

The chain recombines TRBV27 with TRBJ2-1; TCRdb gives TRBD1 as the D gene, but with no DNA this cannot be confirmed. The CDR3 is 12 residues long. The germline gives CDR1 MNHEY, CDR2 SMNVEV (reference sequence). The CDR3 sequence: CASRSLGQIKFF.

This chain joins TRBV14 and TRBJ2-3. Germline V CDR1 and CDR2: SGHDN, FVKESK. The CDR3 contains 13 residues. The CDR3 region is CASSPTWDLSQYF.

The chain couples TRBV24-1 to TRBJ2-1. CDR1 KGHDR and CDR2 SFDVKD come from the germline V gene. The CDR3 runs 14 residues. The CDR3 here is CATSAPRNHNEQFF.

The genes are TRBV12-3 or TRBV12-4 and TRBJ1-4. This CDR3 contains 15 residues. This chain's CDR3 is CASSHREGGYEKLFF.

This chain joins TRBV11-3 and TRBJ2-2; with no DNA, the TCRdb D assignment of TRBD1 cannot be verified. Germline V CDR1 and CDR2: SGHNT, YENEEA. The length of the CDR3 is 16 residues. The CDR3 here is CASSYKSGTVTGELFF.

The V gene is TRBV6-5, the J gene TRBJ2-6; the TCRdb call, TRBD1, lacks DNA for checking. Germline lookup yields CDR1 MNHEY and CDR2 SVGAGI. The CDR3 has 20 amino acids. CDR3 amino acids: CASNDRWGQGAITGANVLTF.

This CDR3 reads CASSQVLSVVEQFF. This chain joins TRBV4-1 and TRBJ2-1. The CDR3 is made up of 14 amino acids. Germline V gene lookup returns CDR1 MGHRA and CDR2 YSYEKL.

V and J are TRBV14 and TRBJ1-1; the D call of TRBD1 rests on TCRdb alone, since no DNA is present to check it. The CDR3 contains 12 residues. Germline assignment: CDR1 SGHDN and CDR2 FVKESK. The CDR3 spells CASSQEQGAAFF.

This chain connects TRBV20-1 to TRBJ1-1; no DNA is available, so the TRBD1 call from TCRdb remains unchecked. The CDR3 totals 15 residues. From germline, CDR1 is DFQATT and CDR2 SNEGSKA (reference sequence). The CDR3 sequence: CSAREQTGGYTEAFF.

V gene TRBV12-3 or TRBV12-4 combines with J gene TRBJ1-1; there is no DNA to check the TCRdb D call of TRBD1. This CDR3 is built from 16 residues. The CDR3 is CASSLADRGSNTEAFF.

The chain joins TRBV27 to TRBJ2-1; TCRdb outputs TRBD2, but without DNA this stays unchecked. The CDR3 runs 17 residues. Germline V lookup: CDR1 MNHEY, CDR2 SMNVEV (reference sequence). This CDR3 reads CASSFWRAPVSYNEQFF.

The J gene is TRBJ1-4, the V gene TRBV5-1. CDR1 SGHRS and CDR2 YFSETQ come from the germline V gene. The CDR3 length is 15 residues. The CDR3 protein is CASQLLGRSNEKLFF.

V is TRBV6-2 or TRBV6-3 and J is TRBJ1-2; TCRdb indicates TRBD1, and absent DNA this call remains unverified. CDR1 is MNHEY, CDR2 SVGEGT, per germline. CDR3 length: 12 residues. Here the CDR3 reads CASNQGRAGYTF.

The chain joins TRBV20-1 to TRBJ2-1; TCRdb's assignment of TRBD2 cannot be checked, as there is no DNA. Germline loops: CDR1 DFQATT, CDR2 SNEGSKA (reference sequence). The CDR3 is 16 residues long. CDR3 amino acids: CSARDSPGLAVNEQFF.

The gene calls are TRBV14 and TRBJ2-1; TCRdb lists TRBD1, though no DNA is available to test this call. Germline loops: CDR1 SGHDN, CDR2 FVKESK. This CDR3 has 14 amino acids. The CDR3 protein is CASSQGWGSNEQFF. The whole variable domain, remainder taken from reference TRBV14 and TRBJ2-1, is EAGVTQFPSHSVIEKGQTVTLRCDPISGHDNLYWYRRVMGKEIKFLLHFVKESKQDESGMPNNRFLAERTGGTYSTLKVQPAELEDSGVYFCASSQGWGSNEQFFGPGTRLTVL.

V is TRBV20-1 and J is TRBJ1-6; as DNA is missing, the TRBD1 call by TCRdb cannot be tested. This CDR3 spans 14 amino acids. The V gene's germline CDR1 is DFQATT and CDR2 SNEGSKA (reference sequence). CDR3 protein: CSAYTGSYNSPLHF.

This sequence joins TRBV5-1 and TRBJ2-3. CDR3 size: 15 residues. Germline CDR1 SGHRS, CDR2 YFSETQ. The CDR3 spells CASSLGRDSTDTQYF.

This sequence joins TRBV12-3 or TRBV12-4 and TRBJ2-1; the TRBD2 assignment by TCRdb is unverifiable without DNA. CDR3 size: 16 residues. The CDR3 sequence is CASSFDLRGSYNEQFF.

The CDR3 sequence is CATTRERTVSTDTQYF. The gene calls are TRBV15 and TRBJ2-3; TCRdb designates TRBD1, a call that cannot be tested without DNA. The CDR3 extends over 16 amino acids. The germline V gene encodes CDR1 LNHNV and CDR2 YYDKDF (reference sequence).

CDR3 region: CAISRLVDTGELFF. The rearrangement uses TRBV10-3 and TRBJ2-2; TCRdb calls TRBD2, which cannot be checked without DNA. This CDR3 has 14 amino acids. CDR1 is ENHRY, CDR2 SYGVKD, per germline.

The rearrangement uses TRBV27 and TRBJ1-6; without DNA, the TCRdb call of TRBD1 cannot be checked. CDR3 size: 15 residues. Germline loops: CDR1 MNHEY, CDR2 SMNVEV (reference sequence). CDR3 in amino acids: CASSLVWGVDSPLHF.

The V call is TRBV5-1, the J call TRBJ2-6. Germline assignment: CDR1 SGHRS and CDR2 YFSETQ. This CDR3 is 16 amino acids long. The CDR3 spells CASRFLFGAGANVLTF.

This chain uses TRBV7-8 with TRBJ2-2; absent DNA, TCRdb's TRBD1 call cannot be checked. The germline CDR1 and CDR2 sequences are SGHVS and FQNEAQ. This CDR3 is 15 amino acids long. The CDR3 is CASSPREGITGELFF.

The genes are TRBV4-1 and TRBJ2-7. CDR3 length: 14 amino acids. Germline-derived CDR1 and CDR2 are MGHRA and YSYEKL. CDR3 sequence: CASSQPTLGYEQYF.

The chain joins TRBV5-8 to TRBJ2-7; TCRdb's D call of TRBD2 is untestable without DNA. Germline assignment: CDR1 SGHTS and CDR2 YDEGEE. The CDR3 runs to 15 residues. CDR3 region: CASHGLTGGSYEQYF.

The CDR3 loop is CASSLTSNRAFF. The chain recombines TRBV7-8 with TRBJ1-1. The CDR3 has 12 amino acids. CDR1 and CDR2 from the germline V gene are SGHVS and FQNEAQ.